These 8 T cell receptor beta chains were sequenced from one sample in a study of OX40 agonist ivuxolimab in advanced cancers. Sequencing used immunoSEQ multiplex PCR; TCRdb keeps in-frame clones, though not all of them. The table lists about 72,000 clones, roughly 89% of them singletons, with approximately 2.3% in the top ten. Sequencing was performed on CD4+ or CD8+ T cells sorted from blood, taken in a trial of the OX40 agonist ivuxolimab. The receptors here all came from an adult with an advanced solid tumor such as melanoma, head and neck, liver or kidney cancer.

The count of this clone is one. V gene TRBV21-1 combines with J gene TRBJ1-6. TRBV21-1 is listed as a pseudogene. CDR3 size: 15 residues. CDR3 sequence (DNA): TGTGCCAGCAGCCCCTGGGGTGGCGTTGCTTCACCCCTCCACTTT. Its protein product is CASSPWGGVASPLHF.

The chain links TRBV6-1 to TRBJ1-2; 8 nucleotides align to TRBD1. J was trimmed by 1 base and V by 5 bases; bases with no gene match: 6. The germline CDR1 and CDR2 sequences are MNHNS and SASEGT. This CDR3 region has 15 residues. For the CDR3, the DNA is TGTGCCAGCAGTACCCACAGGGGGTTTAACTATGGCTACACCTTC. Translation: CASSTHRGFNYGYTF.

The rearrangement links TRBV5-6 to TRBJ2-5; the match to TRBD1 covers 11 bases. Looked up from germline, CDR1 is SGHDT and CDR2 is YYEEEE. The ends lost 0 bases at V and 6 bases at J; junction bases unmatched: 7. The CDR3 covers 16 residues. In DNA, the CDR3 is TGTGCCAGCAGCTTGGGGGCGGGACAGGGGGGAAAGACCCAGTACTTC. Amino acids: CASSLGAGQGGKTQYF.

The chain has TRBV10-3 and TRBJ2-5; 12 nucleotides match TRBD2. V lost 11 bases and J lost 6; bases outside the gene matches: 7. CDR3 length equals 13 residues. The germline gives CDR1 ENHRY, CDR2 SYGVKD. CDR3 sequence: CAARTSGIKTQYF. CDR3 sequence (DNA): TGTGCCGCGAGGACTAGCGGGATAAAGACCCAGTACTTC.

This chain uses TRBV4-2 with TRBJ2-5, with D uncertain. Germline V gene data show CDR1 as LGHNA and CDR2 as YNFKEQ. The CDR3 length is 14 residues. V lost 1 base, J lost 7 bases, and 13 bases lay in between. The CDR3 nucleotides are TGTGCCAGCAGCCAAGGGGATCTAGGCGGGACCCAGTACTTC. Its protein product is CASSQGDLGGTQYF.

The chain carries TRBV18 and TRBJ2-7; a possible D gene is TRBD2 (6 bases). V was cut by 3 bases and J by 2 bases, with 14 bases left in between. Germline CDR1 KGHSH, CDR2 LQKENI. The CDR3 totals 15 residues. The CDR3 loop is CASSPGLTGAYEQYF. CDR3 nucleotide sequence: TGTGCCAGCTCACCGGGCCTGACGGGGGCCTACGAGCAGTACTTC.

The V call is TRBV11-1, the J call TRBJ2-1; tentatively, D is TRBD2 (6 bases). The CDR3 consists of 12 residues. The germline V and J ends were trimmed by 1 base and 12 bases, with 10 bases remaining between them. Germline V gives CDR1 SGHAT, CDR2 FQDESV (reference sequence). The CDR3 spells CASSLEAEGQFF. CDR3 bases: TGTGCCAGCAGCTTAGAAGCGGAGGGGCAGTTCTTC.

This rearrangement joins TRBV2 to TRBJ1-6; 7 bases map to TRBD1. Unmatched junction bases numbered 4, after V lost 2 bases and J lost 6 bases. Germline CDR1 reads SNHLY; CDR2 reads FYNNEI. The length of the CDR3 is 15 residues. The CDR3 nucleotides are TGTGCCAGCAGTGAATCAGGGGGAGGTAATTCACCCCTCCACTTT. This sequence encodes CASSESGGGNSPLHF.